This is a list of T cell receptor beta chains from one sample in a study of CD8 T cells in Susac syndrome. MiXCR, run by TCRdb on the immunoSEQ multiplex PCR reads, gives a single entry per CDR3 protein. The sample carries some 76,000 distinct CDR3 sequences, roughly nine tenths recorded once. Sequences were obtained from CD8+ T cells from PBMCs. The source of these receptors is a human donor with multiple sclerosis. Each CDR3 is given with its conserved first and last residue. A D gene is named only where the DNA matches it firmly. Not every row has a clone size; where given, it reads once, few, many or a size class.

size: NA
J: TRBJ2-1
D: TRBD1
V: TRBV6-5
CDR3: CASGGTGVYNEQFF
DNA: TGTGCCAGCGGTGGGACAGGGGTTTACAATGAGCAGTTCTTC

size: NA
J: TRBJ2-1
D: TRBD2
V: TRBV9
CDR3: CASSVQSGSSYNEQFF
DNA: TGTGCCAGCAGCGTACAAAGCGGGAGCTCCTACAATGAGCAGTTCTTC

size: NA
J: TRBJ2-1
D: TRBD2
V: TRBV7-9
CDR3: CASTTLAGGPDNEQFF
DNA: TGTGCCAGCACCACTTTAGCGGGGGGGCCTGACAATGAGCAGTTCTTC

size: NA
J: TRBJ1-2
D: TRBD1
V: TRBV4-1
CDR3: CASSQAPTGGDNYGYTF
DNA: TGCGCCAGCAGCCAAGCCCCCACAGGGGGCGATAACTATGGCTACACCTTC

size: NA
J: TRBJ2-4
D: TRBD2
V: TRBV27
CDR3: CASLAGYAKNIQYF
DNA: TGTGCCAGTCTAGCGGGATATGCCAAAAACATTCAGTACTTC

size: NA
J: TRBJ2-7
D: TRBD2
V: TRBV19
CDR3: CASSASSGSLYEQYF
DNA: TGTGCCAGTAGTGCCTCTAGCGGGAGCTTGTACGAGCAGTACTTC

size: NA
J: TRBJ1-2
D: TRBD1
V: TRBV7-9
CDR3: CASSLGGQGLNYGYTF
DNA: TGTGCCAGCAGCTTAGGCGGACAGGGGCTAAACTATGGCTACACCTTC

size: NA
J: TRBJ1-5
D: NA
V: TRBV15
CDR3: CATSENNQPQHF
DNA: TGTGCCACCAGCGAAAACAATCAGCCCCAGCATTTT

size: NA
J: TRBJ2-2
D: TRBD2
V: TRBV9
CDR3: CASSVVAGGPGELFF
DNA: TGTGCCAGCAGCGTAGTTGCGGGAGGGCCCGGGGAGCTGTTTTTT

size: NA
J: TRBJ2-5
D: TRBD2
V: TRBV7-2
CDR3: CASSLALAGTETQYF
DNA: TGTGCCAGCAGCTTAGCACTAGCGGGAACAGAGACCCAGTACTTC

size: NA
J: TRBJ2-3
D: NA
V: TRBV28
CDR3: CASSRADTQYF
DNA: TGTGCCAGCAGCCGGGCAGATACGCAGTATTTT

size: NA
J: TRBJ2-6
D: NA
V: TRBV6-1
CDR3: CASSEGTALQGVLTF
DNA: TGTGCCAGCAGTGAAGGAACAGCTCTACAGGGCGTCCTGACTTTC

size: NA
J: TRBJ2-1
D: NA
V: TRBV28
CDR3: CASRSGISFSTIYNEQFF
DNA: TGTGCCAGCAGATCCGGGATTAGCTTTTCAACGATCTACAATGAGCAGTTCTTC

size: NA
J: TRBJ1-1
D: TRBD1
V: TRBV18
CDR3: CASSPTGAMHTEAFF
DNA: TGTGCCAGCTCACCGACAGGGGCCATGCACACTGAAGCTTTCTTT

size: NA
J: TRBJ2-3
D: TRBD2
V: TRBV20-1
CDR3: CSAIGFGTTLEGGDTQYF
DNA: TGCAGTGCCATCGGCTTTGGGACTACGCTGGAGGGAGGAGATACGCAGTATTTT

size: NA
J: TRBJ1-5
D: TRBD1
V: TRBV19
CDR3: CASKGTGFNQPQHF
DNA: TGTGCCAGTAAAGGGACAGGATTCAATCAGCCCCAGCATTTT

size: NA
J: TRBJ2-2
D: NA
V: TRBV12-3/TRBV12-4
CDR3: CASSSTSQGNTGELFF
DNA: TGTGCCAGCAGTTCAACTAGTCAGGGAAACACCGGGGAGCTGTTTTTT

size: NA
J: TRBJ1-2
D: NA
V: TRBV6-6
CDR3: CASHEVGDNLYGYTF
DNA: TGTGCCAGCCACGAGGTGGGGGACAACCTCTATGGCTACACCTTC

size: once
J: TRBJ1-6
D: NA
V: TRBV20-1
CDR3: CSAMGSSYNSPLHF
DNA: TGCAGTGCTATGGGGAGCTCCTATAATTCACCCCTCCACTTT

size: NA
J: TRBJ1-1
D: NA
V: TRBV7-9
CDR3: CASSRGAPEAFF
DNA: TGTGCCAGCAGCCGGGGGGCACCTGAAGCTTTCTTT

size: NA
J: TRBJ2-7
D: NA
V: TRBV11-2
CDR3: CASSSSRDGSSYEQYF
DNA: TGTGCCAGCAGCTCGTCGCGGGACGGGAGCTCCTACGAGCAGTACTTC

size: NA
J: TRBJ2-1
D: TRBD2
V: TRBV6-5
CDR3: CASSYGALSGGGLGYNEQFF
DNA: TGTGCCAGCAGTTACGGGGCTCTTAGCGGGGGGGGCTTGGGGTACAATGAGCAGTTCTTC

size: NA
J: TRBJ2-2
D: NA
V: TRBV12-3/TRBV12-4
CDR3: CASMDRTPGSCFF
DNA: NA

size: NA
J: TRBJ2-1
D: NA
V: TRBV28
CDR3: CASSISGNEQFF
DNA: TGTGCCAGCAGCATTAGCGGCAATGAGCAGTTCTTC

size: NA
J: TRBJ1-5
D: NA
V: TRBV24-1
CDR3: CATSLGAQPQHF
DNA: TGTGCCACCAGTTTGGGGGCCCAGCCCCAGCATTTT

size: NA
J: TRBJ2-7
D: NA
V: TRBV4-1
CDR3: CASSPDFGGLYEQYF
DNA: TGCGCCAGCAGCCCGGATTTCGGGGGGCTCTACGAGCAGTACTTC

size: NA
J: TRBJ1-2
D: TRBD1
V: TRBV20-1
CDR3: CSARSPSDRAGYTF
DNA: TGCAGTGCTAGATCACCGTCGGACAGGGCGGGCTACACCTTC

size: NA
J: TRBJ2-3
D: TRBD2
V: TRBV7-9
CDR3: CASSDLTGGDTQYF
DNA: TGTGCCAGCAGCGACCTGACCGGGGGGGATACGCAGTATTTT

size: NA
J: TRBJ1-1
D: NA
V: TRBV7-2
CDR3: CASSLFEGGSTEAFF
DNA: TGTGCCAGCAGCTTGTTTGAGGGGGGGAGCACTGAAGCTTTCTTT

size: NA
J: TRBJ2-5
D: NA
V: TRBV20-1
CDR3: CSASPRGGALSLLQETQYF
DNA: TGCAGTGCTAGCCCGCGGGGCGGGGCTTTGAGTCTTCTTCAAGAGACCCAGTACTTC

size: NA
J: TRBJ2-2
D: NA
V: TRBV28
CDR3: CASSLKSAWTSNPTGELFF
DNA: TGTGCCAGCAGTTTAAAGTCAGCGTGGACCTCCAATCCCACCGGGGAGCTGTTTTTT

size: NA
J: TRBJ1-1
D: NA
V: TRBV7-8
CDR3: CASSLSGPINTEAFF
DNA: TGTGCCAGCAGCTTGTCGGGACCGATAAACACTGAAGCTTTCTTT

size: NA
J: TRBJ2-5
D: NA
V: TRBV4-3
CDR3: CASSQDLVSIQETQYF
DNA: TGCGCCAGCAGCCAAGATTTGGTGTCAATCCAAGAGACCCAGTACTTC

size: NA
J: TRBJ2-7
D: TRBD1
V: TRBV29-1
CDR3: CSVATGQRPHEQYF
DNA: TGCAGCGTGGCCACGGGACAGCGGCCCCACGAGCAGTACTTC

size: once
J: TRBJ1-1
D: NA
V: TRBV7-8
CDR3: CASSLRGTNEAFF
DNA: TGTGCCAGCAGTCTAAGGGGGACGAATGAAGCTTTCTTT

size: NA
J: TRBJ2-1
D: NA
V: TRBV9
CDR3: CASSGGTNNEQFF
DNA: TGTGCCAGCAGTGGAGGGACAAACAATGAGCAGTTCTTC

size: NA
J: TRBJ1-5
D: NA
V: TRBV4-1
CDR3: CASKETAYSNQPQHF
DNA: TGCGCCAGCAAAGAGACAGCCTATAGCAATCAGCCCCAGCATTTT

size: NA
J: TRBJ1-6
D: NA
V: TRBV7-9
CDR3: CATKLLGAGDNSPLHF
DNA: TGTGCCACCAAGCTCTTGGGGGCAGGAGATAATTCACCCCTCCACTTT

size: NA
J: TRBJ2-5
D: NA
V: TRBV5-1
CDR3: CASRTAGWGQETQYF
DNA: TGCGCCAGCAGAACGGCGGGGTGGGGGCAAGAGACCCAGTACTTC

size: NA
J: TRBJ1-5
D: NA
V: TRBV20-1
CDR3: CSARDPLWGNQPQHF
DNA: TGCAGTGCTAGAGATCCCCTCTGGGGCAATCAGCCCCAGCATTTT

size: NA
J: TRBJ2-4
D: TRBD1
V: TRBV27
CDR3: CASSSGTGVGIQYF
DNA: TGTGCCAGCAGTTCCGGGACAGGGGTTGGCATTCAGTACTTC

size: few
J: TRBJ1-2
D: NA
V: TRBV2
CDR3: CASTYTALTF
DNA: TGTGCCAGCACCTATACGGCCCTCACCTTC

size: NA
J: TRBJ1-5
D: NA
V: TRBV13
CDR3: CASSLRGVNQPQHF
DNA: TGTGCCAGCAGCTTAAGAGGGGTAAATCAGCCCCAGCATTTT

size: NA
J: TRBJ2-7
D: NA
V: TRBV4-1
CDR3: CASSQGVGRYEQYF
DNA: TGCGCCAGCAGCCAAGGGGTGGGCCGATACGAGCAGTACTTC

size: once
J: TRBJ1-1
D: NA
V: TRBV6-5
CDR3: CASSYGQGLEAFF
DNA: TGTGCCAGCAGTTACGGGCAGGGACTTGAAGCTTTCTTT

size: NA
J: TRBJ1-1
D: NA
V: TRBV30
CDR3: CAWSVGGGEAFF
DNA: TGTGCCTGGAGTGTAGGTGGAGGTGAAGCTTTCTTT

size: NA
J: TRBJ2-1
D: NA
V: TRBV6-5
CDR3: CASSSSQGNEQFF
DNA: TGTGCCAGCAGCTCCTCACAGGGAAATGAGCAGTTCTTC

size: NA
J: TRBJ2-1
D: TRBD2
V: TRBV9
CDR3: CASSVSGGEYNEQFF
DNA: TGTGCCAGCAGCGTTAGCGGGGGGGAATACAATGAGCAGTTCTTC

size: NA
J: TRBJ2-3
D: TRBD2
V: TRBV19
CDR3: CASSIGGGVDTQYF
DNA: TGTGCCAGTAGTATAGGTGGGGGGGTAGATACGCAGTATTTT

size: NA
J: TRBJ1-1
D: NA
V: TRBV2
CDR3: CASMIGNHPEAFF
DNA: TGTGCCAGCATGATCGGGAACCACCCTGAAGCTTTCTTT

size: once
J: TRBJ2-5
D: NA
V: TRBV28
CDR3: CASSLMAGQETQYF
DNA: TGTGCCAGCAGTTTAATGGCGGGGCAAGAGACCCAGTACTTC

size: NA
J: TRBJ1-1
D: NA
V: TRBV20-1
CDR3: CSASVLKQAGNTEAFF
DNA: TGCAGTGCTAGCGTGCTAAAACAGGCGGGGAACACTGAAGCTTTCTTT

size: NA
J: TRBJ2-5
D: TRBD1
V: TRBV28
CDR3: CASISPDRGQETQYF
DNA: TGTGCCAGCATCTCCCCGGACAGGGGGCAAGAGACCCAGTACTTC

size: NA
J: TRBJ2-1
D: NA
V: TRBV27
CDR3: CASSGLGYNEQFF
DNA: TGTGCCAGCAGTGGCTTGGGTTACAATGAGCAGTTCTTC

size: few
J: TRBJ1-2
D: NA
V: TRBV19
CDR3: CASSIGATGGFYGYTF
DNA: TGTGCCAGTAGTATAGGGGCGACAGGCGGATTCTATGGCTACACCTTC

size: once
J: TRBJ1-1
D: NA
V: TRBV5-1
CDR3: CASSLIIPNTEAFF
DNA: TGCGCCAGCAGCTTGATTATCCCGAACACTGAAGCTTTCTTT

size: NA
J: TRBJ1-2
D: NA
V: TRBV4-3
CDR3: CASSRNLLAGATNYGYTF
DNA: TGCGCCAGCAGCCGAAATCTCCTCGCAGGGGCTACTAACTATGGCTACACCTTC

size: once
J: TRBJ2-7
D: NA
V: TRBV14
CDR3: CASSQDHGYEQYF
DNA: TGTGCCAGCAGCCAAGATCATGGTTACGAGCAGTACTTC

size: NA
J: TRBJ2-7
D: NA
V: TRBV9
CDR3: CASSGGGPGEQYF
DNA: TGTGCCAGCAGCGGTGGGGGGCCGGGGGAGCAGTACTTC

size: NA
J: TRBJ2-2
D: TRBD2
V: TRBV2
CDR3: CASQADGRRMAGELFF
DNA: TGTGCCAGCCAAGCGGACGGGAGGCGAATGGCCGGGGAGCTGTTTTTT